The present entry profiles one T cell receptor beta chain with its context. Libraries were prepared by immunoSEQ multiplex PCR; TCRdb keeps only in-frame clonotypes and omits some of them. The sample shows about 190,000 clones, less than 90% of them seen only once. The data stem from a study of blood T cell repertoires in COVID-19. This CDR3 spans 12 amino acids. CDR1 SNHLY and CDR2 FYNNEI come from the germline V gene. The V gene lost 6 bases and the J gene lost 0 bases, with 5 bases spanning the gap. The clonotype originates from a man between 65 and 79 years old with active or convalescent COVID-19. Sequencing was done on a sample of peripheral blood. V is TRBV2 and J is TRBJ2-5; no clear D. This CDR3 reads CASRDNQETQYF. The CDR3 nucleotides read TGTGCCAGCAGAGACAACCAAGAGACCCAGTACTTC.